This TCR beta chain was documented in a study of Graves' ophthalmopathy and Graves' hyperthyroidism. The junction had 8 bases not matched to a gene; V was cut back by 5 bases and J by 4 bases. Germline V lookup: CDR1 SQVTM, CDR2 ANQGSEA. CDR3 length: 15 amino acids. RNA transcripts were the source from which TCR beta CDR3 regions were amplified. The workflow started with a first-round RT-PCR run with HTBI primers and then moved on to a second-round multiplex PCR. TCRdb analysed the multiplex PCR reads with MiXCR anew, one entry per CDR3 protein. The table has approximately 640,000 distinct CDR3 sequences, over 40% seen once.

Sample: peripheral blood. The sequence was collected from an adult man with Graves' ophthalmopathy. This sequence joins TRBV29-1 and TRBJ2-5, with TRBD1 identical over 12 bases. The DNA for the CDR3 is TGCAGCGTTAAACCGGGACAGGGGGCAGGAGAGACCCAGTACTTC. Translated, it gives CSVKPGQGAGETQYF.